This TCR beta chain is drawn from a study of beta chain features in type 1 diabetes. Study-level points and caveats: Patients with Type 1 diabetes showed moderately but significantly shorter TCRB CDR3s in all four CD4+ subsets. Lower insertion and higher deletion counts appeared at VDJ junctions in type 1 diabetes patients.

CDR3 size: 14 residues. Germline V gene sequence: CDR1 MDHEN, CDR2 SYDVKM. V was cut by 7 bases and J by 5 bases, with 15 bases left in between. This clone was seen a handful of times. The antigen is undetermined. The isolated RNA, all of it, was reverse transcribed, so expressed TCRB transcripts were what got sequenced. Sequencing used immunoSEQ multiplex PCR; TCRdb keeps in-frame clones, though not all of them. The sample holds 250,000 to 350,000 clones, approximately 10% seen once. The sample consisted of naive CD4+ T cells from blood. The chain combines TRBV28 with TRBJ2-1; weak D call: TRBD1 (8 bases). This clonotype was obtained from a woman aged 25 to 39 in good health. CDR3 protein: CASKQGGSNNEQFF. Written as DNA, the CDR3 is TGTGCCAGCAAACAGGGGGGGTCCAACAATGAGCAGTTCTTC.